This is a list of T cell receptor beta chains from one sample in a study of cytomegalovirus exposure and HLA in healthy donors. The method was immunoSEQ multiplex PCR; TCRdb's version includes in-frame clones alone and lacks a portion of them. The data contain just under 65,000 clones, about 80% of them singletons. Sequences were obtained from PBMCs. All receptors derive from a woman aged 25 to 39 in good health and CMV-seronegative. Each CDR3 is given with its conserved first and last residue. The D gene is left open where the match is weak. Some rows have no size entry. The others give once, few or many, or a class for an expanded clone.

clone_size: .; j_call: TRBJ1-4; d_call: TRBD1; v_call: TRBV16; cdr3_nt: TGTGCCAGCAGCCGCATGGGACAGGGTAGGAGTGAAAAACTGTTTTTT; cdr3_aa: CASSRMGQGRSEKLFF
clone_size: .; j_call: TRBJ2-7; d_call: TRBD1; v_call: TRBV7-7; cdr3_nt: TGTGCTAGCAGCTTGACAGGGGGCCGCGAGCAGTACTTC; cdr3_aa: CASSLTGGREQYF
clone_size: .; j_call: TRBJ2-2; d_call: TRBD2; v_call: TRBV4-1; cdr3_nt: TGCGCCAGCAGCCAAGGTCGGGGGGGAGGGAACACCGGGGAGCTGTTTTTT; cdr3_aa: CASSQGRGGGNTGELFF
clone_size: few; j_call: TRBJ2-6; d_call: .; v_call: TRBV28; cdr3_nt: TGTGCCAGCAGTTTAAGGGGAACTGGGGCCAACGTCCTGACTTTC; cdr3_aa: CASSLRGTGANVLTF
clone_size: .; j_call: TRBJ2-5; d_call: .; v_call: TRBV6-5; cdr3_nt: TGTGCCAGCTCGGGGGGCGGGGAGACCCAGTACTTC; cdr3_aa: CASSGGGETQYF
clone_size: .; j_call: TRBJ2-2; d_call: .; v_call: TRBV6-5; cdr3_nt: TGTGCCAGCGGAGGGACCGCGAACACCGGGGAGCTGTTTTTT; cdr3_aa: CASGGTANTGELFF
clone_size: .; j_call: TRBJ1-1; d_call: .; v_call: TRBV6-1; cdr3_nt: TGTGCCAGCAGTTCTAAGGAGGTTGCGTTCACTGAAGCTTTCTTT; cdr3_aa: CASSSKEVAFTEAFF
clone_size: few; j_call: TRBJ1-5; d_call: TRBD1; v_call: TRBV30; cdr3_nt: TGTGCCTGGAGTAGCGGGACAGGGGGGAGTTTGGGCAATCAGCCCCAGCATTTT; cdr3_aa: CAWSSGTGGSLGNQPQHF
clone_size: .; j_call: TRBJ1-2; d_call: .; v_call: TRBV30; cdr3_nt: TGTGCCTGGCGTAGAGCCCCTGACATTGGCTACACCTTC; cdr3_aa: CAWRRAPDIGYTF
clone_size: .; j_call: TRBJ2-1; d_call: .; v_call: TRBV29-1; cdr3_nt: TGCAGCGTTGAGGGGGGCTCCTACAATGAGCAGTTCTTC; cdr3_aa: CSVEGGSYNEQFF
clone_size: .; j_call: TRBJ1-1; d_call: .; v_call: TRBV28; cdr3_nt: TGTGCCAGTGCCCGACAGGTTTTAAACACTGAAGCTTTCTTT; cdr3_aa: CASARQVLNTEAFF
clone_size: .; j_call: TRBJ1-1; d_call: .; v_call: TRBV7-2; cdr3_nt: TGTGCCAGCAGCCCTCAGGAGGGGCACGCTGAAGCTTTCTTT; cdr3_aa: CASSPQEGHAEAFF
clone_size: .; j_call: TRBJ1-2; d_call: .; v_call: TRBV15; cdr3_nt: TGTGCCACCAGCAGGGACAGCGAGAACTATGGCTACACCTTC; cdr3_aa: CATSRDSENYGYTF
clone_size: .; j_call: TRBJ1-1; d_call: TRBD1; v_call: TRBV25-1; cdr3_nt: TGTGCCAGCAGTGGGACAGGGGGCAACACTGAAGCTTTCTTT; cdr3_aa: CASSGTGGNTEAFF
clone_size: few; j_call: TRBJ2-1; d_call: .; v_call: TRBV30; cdr3_nt: TGTGCCTGGAGTGTACAGGGGGGGACCTACAATGAGCAGTTCTTC; cdr3_aa: CAWSVQGGTYNEQFF
clone_size: .; j_call: TRBJ2-7; d_call: TRBD1; v_call: TRBV29-1; cdr3_nt: TGCAGCGCCCAGGACAGGGTTCAATACGAGCAGTACTTC; cdr3_aa: CSAQDRVQYEQYF
clone_size: .; j_call: TRBJ1-1; d_call: .; v_call: TRBV14; cdr3_nt: TGTGCCAGCAGCCAAGATCTTCCAGGGGCCCTGAACACTGAAGCTTTCTTT; cdr3_aa: CASSQDLPGALNTEAFF
clone_size: .; j_call: TRBJ2-1; d_call: TRBD1; v_call: TRBV11-3; cdr3_nt: TGTGCCAGCAGCCCTGGGACAGGGGGATACAATGAGCAGTTCTTC; cdr3_aa: CASSPGTGGYNEQFF
clone_size: .; j_call: TRBJ2-7; d_call: .; v_call: TRBV28; cdr3_nt: TGTGCCAGCAGTTTACCGTCAACAATCCACGAGCAGTACTTC; cdr3_aa: CASSLPSTIHEQYF
clone_size: .; j_call: TRBJ1-1; d_call: TRBD1; v_call: TRBV5-1; cdr3_nt: TGCGCCAGCAGCTTCCAGGGGGGAATAAGCGAAGCTTTCTTT; cdr3_aa: CASSFQGGISEAFF
clone_size: .; j_call: TRBJ2-7; d_call: .; v_call: TRBV30; cdr3_nt: TGTGCCTGGAGCATGAGCTCCTACGAGCAGTACTTC; cdr3_aa: CAWSMSSYEQYF
clone_size: .; j_call: TRBJ2-7; d_call: TRBD1; v_call: TRBV6-5; cdr3_nt: TGTGCCAGCAGTTACGCCGGGACAGGAGGCTACGAGCAGTACTTC; cdr3_aa: CASSYAGTGGYEQYF
clone_size: few; j_call: TRBJ1-2; d_call: .; v_call: TRBV28; cdr3_nt: TGTGCCAGCAGTCCCCTGGGGGCGCGCTTACATGGCTACACCTTC; cdr3_aa: CASSPLGARLHGYTF
clone_size: .; j_call: TRBJ2-3; d_call: TRBD2; v_call: TRBV30; cdr3_nt: TGTGCCTGGAGTGTGCCGGAACTAGCGGGGATAGATACGCAGTATTTT; cdr3_aa: CAWSVPELAGIDTQYF
clone_size: .; j_call: TRBJ2-5; d_call: .; v_call: TRBV30; cdr3_nt: TGTGCCTGGAGCCGGACTACACAAGAGACCCAGTACTTC; cdr3_aa: CAWSRTTQETQYF
clone_size: few; j_call: TRBJ1-2; d_call: .; v_call: TRBV30; cdr3_nt: TGTGCCTGGAGTGTACAAAGGAGTGGCTACACCTTC; cdr3_aa: CAWSVQRSGYTF
clone_size: .; j_call: TRBJ2-7; d_call: .; v_call: TRBV4-2; cdr3_nt: TGTGCCAGCCGTTCTGCGGGCGAGCAGTACTTC; cdr3_aa: CASRSAGEQYF
clone_size: few; j_call: TRBJ2-2; d_call: .; v_call: TRBV6-5; cdr3_nt: TGTGCCAGCAGTTTAAACACCGGGGAGCTGTTTTTT; cdr3_aa: CASSLNTGELFF
clone_size: .; j_call: TRBJ2-7; d_call: .; v_call: TRBV5-1; cdr3_nt: TGCGCCAGCAGCTTAGGGAGGGGGGATCGCTACGAGCAGTACTTC; cdr3_aa: CASSLGRGDRYEQYF
clone_size: .; j_call: TRBJ1-2; d_call: TRBD1; v_call: TRBV19; cdr3_nt: TGTGCCAGTAGTTGGGACAGAAAGTATGGCTACACCTTC; cdr3_aa: CASSWDRKYGYTF
clone_size: .; j_call: TRBJ2-5; d_call: .; v_call: TRBV11-2; cdr3_nt: TGTGCCAGCAGCCCGTCGGCAGCGGTGGAGACCCAGTACTTC; cdr3_aa: CASSPSAAVETQYF
clone_size: .; j_call: TRBJ1-4; d_call: .; v_call: TRBV30; cdr3_nt: TGTGCCTGGAGCCTAATCTCAACTAATGAAAAACTGTTTTTT; cdr3_aa: CAWSLISTNEKLFF
clone_size: few; j_call: TRBJ2-7; d_call: .; v_call: TRBV4-3; cdr3_nt: TGCGCCAGCAGCCAAGCACCAGGAGGGGGACAGAGCTCCTACGAGCAGTACTTC; cdr3_aa: CASSQAPGGGQSSYEQYF
clone_size: .; j_call: TRBJ2-7; d_call: .; v_call: TRBV5-1; cdr3_nt: TGCGCCAGCAGCTTGGATCGAGGAAGCTACGAGCAGTACTTC; cdr3_aa: CASSLDRGSYEQYF
clone_size: .; j_call: TRBJ1-1; d_call: .; v_call: TRBV7-3; cdr3_nt: TGTGCCAGCAGTCCTACAGGGATTACTGAAGCTTTCTTT; cdr3_aa: CASSPTGITEAFF
clone_size: .; j_call: TRBJ1-4; d_call: TRBD1; v_call: TRBV10-3; cdr3_nt: TGTGCCATCAAAGGGACAGCAAATAATGAAAAACTGTTTTTT; cdr3_aa: CAIKGTANNEKLFF
clone_size: .; j_call: TRBJ1-1; d_call: .; v_call: TRBV5-4; cdr3_nt: TGTGCCAGCTATACCGTCGGGGGGTCGGCTGAAGCTTTCTTT; cdr3_aa: CASYTVGGSAEAFF
clone_size: .; j_call: TRBJ2-5; d_call: .; v_call: TRBV30; cdr3_nt: TGTGCCTGGAGACTAGGACCCGGGGGATGGGAGACCCAGTACTTC; cdr3_aa: CAWRLGPGGWETQYF
clone_size: .; j_call: TRBJ2-2; d_call: TRBD2; v_call: TRBV10-2; cdr3_nt: TGCGCCAGCCTACGGGAGGTTAACACCGGGGAGCTGTTTTTT; cdr3_aa: CASLREVNTGELFF
clone_size: .; j_call: TRBJ2-2; d_call: .; v_call: TRBV4-3; cdr3_nt: TGCGCCAGCAGCCACGGGGTCACCGGGGAGCTGTTTTTT; cdr3_aa: CASSHGVTGELFF
clone_size: .; j_call: TRBJ2-1; d_call: TRBD1; v_call: TRBV15; cdr3_nt: TGTGCCACCAGGGACAGGTACTATAAGGAGCAGTTCTTC; cdr3_aa: CATRDRYYKEQFF
clone_size: once; j_call: TRBJ1-1; d_call: .; v_call: TRBV18; cdr3_nt: TGTGCCAGCTCACCATTGGAGCGTGGAATGGCTGAAGCTTTCTTT; cdr3_aa: CASSPLERGMAEAFF
clone_size: .; j_call: TRBJ2-5; d_call: .; v_call: TRBV13; cdr3_nt: TGTGCCAGCAGCTTAAGTGACAGGCTCGGGGAGACCCAGTACTTC; cdr3_aa: CASSLSDRLGETQYF
clone_size: few; j_call: TRBJ1-5; d_call: .; v_call: TRBV7-6; cdr3_nt: TGTGCCAGCAGCTTAGCCTCGCGGGGGGCTGACTTGGGGCAGCCCCAGCATTTT; cdr3_aa: CASSLASRGADLGQPQHF
clone_size: few; j_call: TRBJ1-5; d_call: .; v_call: TRBV30; cdr3_nt: TGTGCCTGGAGCTTGGACAGTTTAAGCAATCAGCCCCAGCATTTT; cdr3_aa: CAWSLDSLSNQPQHF